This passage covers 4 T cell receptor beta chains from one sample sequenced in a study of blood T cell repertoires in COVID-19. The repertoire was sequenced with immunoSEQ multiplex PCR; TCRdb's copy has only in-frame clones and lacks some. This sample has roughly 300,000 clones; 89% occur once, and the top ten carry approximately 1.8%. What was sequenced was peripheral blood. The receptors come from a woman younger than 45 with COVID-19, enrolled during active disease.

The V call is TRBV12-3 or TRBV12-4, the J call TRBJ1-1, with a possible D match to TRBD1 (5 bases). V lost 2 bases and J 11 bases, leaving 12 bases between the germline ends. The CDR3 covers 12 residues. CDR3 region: CASSLFTGRAFF. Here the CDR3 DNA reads TGTGCCAGCAGTTTATTCACAGGTAGGGCTTTCTTT.

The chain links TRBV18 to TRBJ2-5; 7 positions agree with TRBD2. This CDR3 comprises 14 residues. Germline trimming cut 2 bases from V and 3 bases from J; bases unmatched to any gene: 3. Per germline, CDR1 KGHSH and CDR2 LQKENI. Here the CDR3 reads CASSPSGAEETQYF. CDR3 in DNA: TGTGCCAGCTCACCAAGCGGGGCAGAAGAGACCCAGTACTTC.

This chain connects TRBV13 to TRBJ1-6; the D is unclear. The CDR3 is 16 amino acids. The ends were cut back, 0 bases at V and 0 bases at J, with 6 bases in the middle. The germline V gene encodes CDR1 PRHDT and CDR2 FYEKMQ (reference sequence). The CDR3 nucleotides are TGTGCCAGCAGCTTAGGGGGGAGCTCCTATAATTCACCCCTCCACTTT. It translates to CASSLGGSSYNSPLHF.

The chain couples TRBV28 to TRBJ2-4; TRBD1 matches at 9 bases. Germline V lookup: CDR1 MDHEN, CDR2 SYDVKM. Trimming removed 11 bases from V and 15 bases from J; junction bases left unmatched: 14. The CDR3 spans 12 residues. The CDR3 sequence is CAAGGRDRAGYF. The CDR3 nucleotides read TGTGCCGCAGGGGGACGGGACAGGGCGGGGTACTTC.